Given below is one TCR beta chain in context. The data stem from a study of sequential checkpoint blockade in melanoma. Overall study: First-line arms were nivolumab then ipilimumab, or the reverse, randomized 1:1.

V lost 4 bases and J lost 3; bases outside the gene matches: 2. The CDR3 runs to 15 residues. The germline gives CDR1 SGHTA, CDR2 FQGNSA. Treatment indicated: randomized to nivolumab then ipilimumab (arm A) or the reverse (arm B). PBMC sorting kept live CD3+CD8+ cells without CD19 or CD56. This table comes from immunoSEQ multiplex PCR, and its TCRdb copy is limited to in-frame clones, with some not included. The sample includes 13,000 or so clones, around 48% of them seen just once. The source material was CD8+ T cells sorted from blood (inferred from file names), sampled from a patient given nivolumab and ipilimumab in sequence. This chain joins TRBV7-2 and TRBJ2-1, with TRBD1 identical over 11 bases. This sequence was found in a human donor with melanoma. CDR3 in DNA: TGTGCCAGCAGCTCGGACAGGGGGCACTACAATGAGCAGTTCTTC. It is translated as CASSSDRGHYNEQFF.